The TCR beta chain under discussion was sequenced for a study of identical twins. The study, taken as a whole, reports: Out-of-frame alpha sequences shared by twins showed excess low generation probability.

There are a few counts of this clonotype. The target antigen is unknown. TCRdb independently ran MiXCR on the 5' RACE reads; one entry per CDR3 protein. This sample has 460,000 or so distinct CDR3 sequences, with approximately 15% found just once. V was pared by 2 bases and J by 4 bases, with 14 bases between. Germline CDR1 reads SGHTA; CDR2 reads FQGNSA. CDR3 length: 15 residues. This same sample was also taken into another study, of yellow fever vaccine responses in identical twins.

This TCR was recovered from a woman younger than 30 in good health. This chain uses TRBV7-2 with TRBJ1-1; D gene uncertain. Source material: CD4+ T cells sorted from blood. The CDR3 here is CASSLFQLSGTEAFF. The CDR3 DNA reads TGTGCCAGCAGCTTATTTCAGTTATCAGGCACTGAAGCTTTCTTT.